Listed here are 17 T cell receptor beta chains from one sample, sequenced in a study of T cells in Graves' hyperthyroidism and ophthalmopathy. From RNA transcripts, TCR beta CDR3 regions were amplified. Initially, a first-round RT-PCR of the TCR CDR3 employed the HTBI primer set. One entry per CDR3 protein, called by TCRdb with MiXCR from the multiplex PCR reads. Of 600,000 to 650,000 distinct CDR3 sequences in the sample, less than 25% were seen once. The sequencing sample was made of blood. The source is a man younger than 45 with Graves' ophthalmopathy.

This clonotype occurred a few times. V and J are TRBV19 and TRBJ1-5; tentative D call: TRBD1 (5 bases). The CDR3 extends over 13 amino acids. In germline, CDR1 is LNHDA, CDR2 SQIVND (reference sequence). V lost 9 bases to trimming and J lost 7 bases, with 16 bases between them. The DNA for the CDR3 is TGTGCCAGCCGCGGCGGGGGGTCGCAGCCCCAGCATTTT. Translation gives CASRGGGSQPQHF.

In its sample, this clonotype was seen many times. The chain uses TRBV11-2 and TRBJ2-5; 7 nucleotides line up with TRBD2. The germline V gene encodes CDR1 SGHAT and CDR2 FQNNGV. This CDR3 spans 15 amino acids. V lost 2 bases and J lost 5; bases outside the gene matches: 8. The CDR3 protein is CASSLLGRGTETQYF. The CDR3 coding sequence is TGTGCCAGCAGCTTATTGGGGCGGGGGACGGAGACCCAGTACTTC.

This clonotype has at least ten counts. This chain joins TRBV6-6 and TRBJ2-5, with D tentatively TRBD2 (5 bases). Germline CDR1 and CDR2: MNHNY and SVGAGI (reference sequence). V was trimmed by 0 bases and J by 5 bases, leaving 10 bases between them. The length of the CDR3 is 14 residues. Written as DNA, the CDR3 is TGTGCCAGCAGTTACTCGGCGGGTTGGGAGACCCAGTACTTC. Translation gives CASSYSAGWETQYF.

In its sample, this clonotype was seen many times. The gene calls are TRBV5-5 and TRBJ1-1, with TRBD1 matching over 9 bases. V lost 4 bases, J lost 0 bases, and 4 bases stayed unmatched. Germline CDR1 reads SGHKS; CDR2 reads YYEKEE (reference sequence). The CDR3 length is 15 residues. Here the CDR3 reads CASSANRGLNTEAFF. CDR3 in DNA: TGTGCCAGCAGCGCGAACAGGGGGCTGAACACTGAAGCTTTCTTT.

V is TRBV29-1 and J is TRBJ2-3; tentatively, D is TRBD2 (6 bases). The CDR3 covers 13 residues. V gave up 6 bases and J gave up 2 bases, with 12 bases separating them. Germline V gives CDR1 SQVTM, CDR2 ANQGSEA. The CDR3 spells CSVLADSTDTQYF. For the CDR3, the DNA is TGCAGCGTCTTAGCGGACTCCACAGATACGCAGTATTTT.

Note on this clonotype: Given a much more abundant clone one base away, this may be a read error. V is TRBV27 and J is TRBJ2-7; the D gene is possibly TRBD2 (6 bases). Germline lookup yields CDR1 MNHEY and CDR2 SMNVEV (reference sequence). The CDR3 is 14 amino acids. The CDR3 loop is CASTLTGATYEQYF. In DNA form, the CDR3 reads TGTGCCAGCACTTTAACGGGAGCGACCTACGAGCAGTACTTC.

This clonotype was seen at least ten times. V is TRBV3-1 and J is TRBJ2-7; D is ambiguous. V lost 1 base to trimming and J lost 3 bases, with 1 base between them. The germline V gene encodes CDR1 LGHDT and CDR2 YNNKEL (reference sequence). There are 11 residues in the CDR3. CDR3 bases: TGTGCCAGCAGCCAAGGCTACGAGCAGTACTTC. It is translated as CASSQGYEQYF.

This chain uses TRBV14 with TRBJ1-5, with D uncertain. This CDR3 comprises 23 residues. Germline assignment: CDR1 SGHDN and CDR2 FVKESK. V shed 0 bases and J shed 4 bases, with 34 bases lying between them. CDR3 amino acids: CASSQELVVAAMVWPLLNQPQHF. CDR3 sequence (DNA): TGTGCCAGCAGCCAAGAGTTAGTTGTAGCAGCTATGGTGTGGCCCCTTCTTAATCAGCCCCAGCATTTT.

This clonotype was observed at least ten times. The genes are TRBV11-2 and TRBJ2-7; 11 bases map to TRBD2. Germline CDR1 is SGHAT and CDR2 is FQNNGV. The J segment lost 4 bases and the V segment lost 2 bases, leaving 19 bases of the junction unmatched. This CDR3 has 20 residues. The CDR3 region is CASSLKGGRAGVAGGYEQYF. The CDR3 DNA sequence: TGTGCCAGCAGCTTAAAGGGTGGCAGGGCGGGGGTAGCGGGAGGGTACGAGCAGTACTTC. The whole variable domain, remainder taken from reference TRBV11-2 and TRBJ2-7, is EAGVAQSPRYKIIEKRQSVAFWCNPISGHATLYWYQQILGQGPKLLIQFQNNGVVDDSQLPKDRFSAERLKGVDSTLKIQPAKLEDSAVYLCASSLKGGRAGVAGGYEQYFGPGTRLTVT.

The chain links TRBV24-1 to TRBJ2-1, with D unresolved. The germline V gene has CDR1 KGHDR and CDR2 SFDVKD. V dropped 4 bases and J dropped 7 bases, with 10 bases sitting between them. The CDR3 sequence is 13 residues long. The CDR3 loop is CATSDPQRNEQFF. The CDR3 nucleotides read TGTGCCACCAGTGACCCTCAGAGAAATGAGCAGTTCTTC.

This clonotype has a handful of counts. The CDR3 spells CASSFSDSNEQFF. CDR3 DNA sequence: TGTGCCAGCAGCTTCTCCGACTCTAATGAGCAGTTCTTC. The chain is built from TRBV7-3 and TRBJ2-1; the D is unclear. The CDR3 extends over 13 amino acids. Germline CDR1 is SGHTA and CDR2 is FQGTGA. V lost 3 bases to trimming and J lost 7 bases, with 10 bases between them.

This chain links TRBV24-1 with TRBJ1-6; 7 positions agree with TRBD1. The CDR3 covers 14 residues. Germline CDR1 reads KGHDR; CDR2 reads SFDVKD. The V segment lost 9 bases and the J segment 5 bases; nucleotides outside the gene matches: 6. CDR3 sequence (DNA): TGTGCCACCTCAACCGGGACAGATAATTCACCCCTCCACTTT. This encodes CATSTGTDNSPLHF.

In this sample, this clonotype turned up many times. CDR3 coding DNA: TGCAGTGCGAATGGACCCTTGGGTGACGAGCAGTACTTC. It specifies CSANGPLGDEQYF. The chain employs TRBV20-1 and TRBJ2-7, with unresolved D. The CDR3 has 13 residues. The V and J ends lost 6 bases and 5 bases respectively, with 17 bases between them. Germline V CDR1 and CDR2: DFQATT, SNEGSKA (reference sequence).

This clonotype has more than one count but fewer than ten. J is TRBJ2-3 and V is TRBV11-2; D gene ambiguous. Trimming took 3 bases from V and 0 from J, leaving 10 bases between them. Germline CDR1 SGHAT, CDR2 FQNNGV. The CDR3 totals 15 residues. The CDR3 nucleotides read TGTGCCAGCAGCTTCGGTTCGTCTAGCACAGATACGCAGTATTTT. It specifies CASSFGSSSTDTQYF.

This clonotype was counted between two and nine times. V is TRBV6-2 or TRBV6-3 and J is TRBJ1-3, with D uncertain. The CDR3 runs to 13 residues. Germline lookup yields CDR1 MNHEY and CDR2 SVGEGT. V was pared by 7 bases and J by 4 bases, with 11 bases between. The CDR3 DNA is TGTGCCAGCAAGGTTGCGGCGGGAAACACCATATATTTT. Translation gives CASKVAAGNTIYF.

This clonotype was seen ten or more times. The V call is TRBV28, the J call TRBJ2-7; TRBD1 is a possible D gene (5 bases). This CDR3 is 16 amino acids long. Trimming left V 3 bases short and J 0 bases short, with 15 bases between. The germline gives CDR1 MDHEN, CDR2 SYDVKM. CDR3: CASSFEGAPPSYEQYF. The CDR3 nucleotides are TGTGCCAGCAGTTTCGAAGGGGCTCCCCCCTCCTACGAGCAGTACTTC. Full variable domain (missing parts from reference TRBV28 and TRBJ2-7): DVKVTQSSRYLVKRTGEKVFLECVQDMDHENMFWYRQDPGLGLRLIYFSYDVKMKEKGDIPEGYSVSREKKERFSLILESASTNQTSMYLCASSFEGAPPSYEQYFGPGTRLTVT.

Many counts were recorded for this clonotype. This sequence joins TRBV29-1 and TRBJ1-2; D possibly corresponds to TRBD1 (5 bases). Trimming cost V 3 bases and J 6 bases, with 8 bases left between them. The germline V gene has CDR1 SQVTM and CDR2 ANQGSEA. The CDR3 runs 11 residues. The CDR3 protein is CSVEGRDGYTF. DNA of the CDR3: TGCAGCGTTGAGGGCAGGGATGGCTACACCTTC.